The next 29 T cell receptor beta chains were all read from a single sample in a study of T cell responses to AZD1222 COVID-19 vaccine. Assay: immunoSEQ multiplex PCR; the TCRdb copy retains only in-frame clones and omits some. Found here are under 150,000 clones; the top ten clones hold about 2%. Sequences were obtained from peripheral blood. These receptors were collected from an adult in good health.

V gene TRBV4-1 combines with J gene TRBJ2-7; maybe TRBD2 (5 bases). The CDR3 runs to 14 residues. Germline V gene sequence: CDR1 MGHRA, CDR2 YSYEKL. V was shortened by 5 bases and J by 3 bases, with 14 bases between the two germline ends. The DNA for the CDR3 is TGCGCCAGCAGCGAGACGGGGTCCGGCTACGAGCAGTACTTC. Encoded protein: CASSETGSGYEQYF.

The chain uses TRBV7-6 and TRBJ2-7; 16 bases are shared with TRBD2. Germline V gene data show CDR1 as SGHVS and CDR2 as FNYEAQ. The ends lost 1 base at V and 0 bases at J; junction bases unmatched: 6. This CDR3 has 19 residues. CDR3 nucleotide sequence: TGTGCCAGCAGCTTAGGCCTGGGACTAGCGGGGGGGAGCTCCTACGAGCAGTACTTC. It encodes CASSLGLGLAGGSSYEQYF.

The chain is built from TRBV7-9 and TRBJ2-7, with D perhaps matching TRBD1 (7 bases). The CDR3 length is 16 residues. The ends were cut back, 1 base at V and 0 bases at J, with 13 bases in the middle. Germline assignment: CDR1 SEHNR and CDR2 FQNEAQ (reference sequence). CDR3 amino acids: CASSLVGGDSSYEQYF. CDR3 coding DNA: TGTGCCAGCAGCTTAGTTGGCGGGGACAGCTCCTACGAGCAGTACTTC.

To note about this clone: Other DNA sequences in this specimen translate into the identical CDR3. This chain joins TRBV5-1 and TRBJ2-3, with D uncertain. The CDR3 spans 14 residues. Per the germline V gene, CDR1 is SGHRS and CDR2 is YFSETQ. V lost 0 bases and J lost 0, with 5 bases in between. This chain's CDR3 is CASSLGTSTDTQYF. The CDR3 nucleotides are TGCGCCAGCAGCTTGGGAACTAGCACAGATACGCAGTATTTT.

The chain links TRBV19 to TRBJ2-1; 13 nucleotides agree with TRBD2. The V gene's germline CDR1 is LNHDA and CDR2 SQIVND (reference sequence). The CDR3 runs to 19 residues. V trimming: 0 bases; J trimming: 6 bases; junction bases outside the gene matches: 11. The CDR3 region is CASSIDWPGLAGIVNEQFF. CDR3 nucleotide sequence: TGTGCCAGTAGTATAGATTGGCCGGGACTAGCGGGGATCGTCAATGAGCAGTTCTTC.

The CDR3 DNA reads TGTGCCAGCAGCCAAATGAGCAGAGATAATTCACCCCTCCACTTT. It yields the protein CASSQMSRDNSPLHF. This chain joins TRBV3-1 (or the pseudogene TRBV3-2) and TRBJ1-6; D ambiguous. The CDR3 has 15 amino acids. CDR1 LGHDT and CDR2 YNNKEL come from the germline V gene (reference sequence). The V and J ends lost 2 bases and 5 bases respectively, with 10 bases between them.

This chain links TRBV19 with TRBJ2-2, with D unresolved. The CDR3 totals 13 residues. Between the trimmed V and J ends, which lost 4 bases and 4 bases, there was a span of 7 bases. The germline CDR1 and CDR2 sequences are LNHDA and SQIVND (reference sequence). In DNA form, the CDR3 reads TGTGCCAGTAGTACCTCCCTCACCGGGGAGCTGTTTTTT. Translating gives CASSTSLTGELFF.

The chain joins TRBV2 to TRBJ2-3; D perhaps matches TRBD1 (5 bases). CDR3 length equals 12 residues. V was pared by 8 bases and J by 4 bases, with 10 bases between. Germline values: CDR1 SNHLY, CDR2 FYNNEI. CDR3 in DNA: TGTGCCAGCTTCTTCAGGGCAGATACGCAGTATTTT. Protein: CASFFRADTQYF.

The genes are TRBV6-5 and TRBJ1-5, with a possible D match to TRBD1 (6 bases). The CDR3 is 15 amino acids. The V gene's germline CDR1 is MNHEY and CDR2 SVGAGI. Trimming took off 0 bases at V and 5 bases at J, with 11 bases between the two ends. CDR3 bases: TGTGCCAGCAGTTACTCGGTGCGGGGGCATCAGCCCCAGCATTTT. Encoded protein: CASSYSVRGHQPQHF.

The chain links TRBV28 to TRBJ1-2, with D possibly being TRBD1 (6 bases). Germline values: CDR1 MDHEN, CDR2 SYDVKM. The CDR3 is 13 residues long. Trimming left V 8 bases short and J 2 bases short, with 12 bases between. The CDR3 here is CASGTPNNYGYTF. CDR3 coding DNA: TGTGCCAGCGGGACACCGAACAACTATGGCTACACCTTC.

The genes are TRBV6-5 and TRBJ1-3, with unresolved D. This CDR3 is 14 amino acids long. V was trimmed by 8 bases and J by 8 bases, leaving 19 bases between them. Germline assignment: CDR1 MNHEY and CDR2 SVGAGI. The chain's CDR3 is CASAPAGRADTIYF. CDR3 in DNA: TGTGCCAGCGCGCCAGCAGGCCGGGCGGACACCATATATTTT.

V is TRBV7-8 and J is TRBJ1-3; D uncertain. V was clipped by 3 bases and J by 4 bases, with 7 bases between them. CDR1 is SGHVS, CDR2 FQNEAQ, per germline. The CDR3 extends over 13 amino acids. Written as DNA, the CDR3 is TGTGCCAGCAGCTTGGCTCAGGGAAACACCATATATTTT. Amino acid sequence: CASSLAQGNTIYF.

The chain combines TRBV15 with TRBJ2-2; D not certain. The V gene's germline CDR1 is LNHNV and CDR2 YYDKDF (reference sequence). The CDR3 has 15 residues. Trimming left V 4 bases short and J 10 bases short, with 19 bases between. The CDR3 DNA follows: TGTGCCACCAGCATATCCCGGGTCTCGGTTTCGGAGCTGTTTTTT. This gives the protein CATSISRVSVSELFF.

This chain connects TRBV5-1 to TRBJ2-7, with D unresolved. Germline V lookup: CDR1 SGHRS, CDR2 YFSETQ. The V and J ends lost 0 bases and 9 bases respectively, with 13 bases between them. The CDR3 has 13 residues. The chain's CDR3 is CASSLEGRQTQYF. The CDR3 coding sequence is TGCGCCAGCAGCTTGGAGGGCAGGCAGACGCAGTACTTC.

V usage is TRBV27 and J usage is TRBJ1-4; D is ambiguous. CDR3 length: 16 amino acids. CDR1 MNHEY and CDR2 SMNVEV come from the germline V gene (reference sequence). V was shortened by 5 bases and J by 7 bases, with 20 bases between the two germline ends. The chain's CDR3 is CASSGDWVVGSEKLFF. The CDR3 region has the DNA TGTGCCAGCAGTGGAGACTGGGTGGTAGGGAGTGAAAAACTGTTTTTT.

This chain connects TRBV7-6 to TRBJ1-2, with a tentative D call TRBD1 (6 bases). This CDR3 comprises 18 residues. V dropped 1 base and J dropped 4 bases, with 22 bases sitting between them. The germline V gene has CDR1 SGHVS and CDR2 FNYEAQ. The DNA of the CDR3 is TGTGCCAGCAGCTTAGGGACTCTTTCGGGGGCCTCCCCCTATGGCTACACCTTC. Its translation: CASSLGTLSGASPYGYTF.

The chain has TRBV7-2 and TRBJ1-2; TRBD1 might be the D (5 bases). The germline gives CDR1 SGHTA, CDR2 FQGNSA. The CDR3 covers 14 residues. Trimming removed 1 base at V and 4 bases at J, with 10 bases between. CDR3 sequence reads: CASSLDGGTYGYTF. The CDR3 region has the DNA TGTGCCAGCAGCTTAGACGGCGGGACCTATGGCTACACCTTC.

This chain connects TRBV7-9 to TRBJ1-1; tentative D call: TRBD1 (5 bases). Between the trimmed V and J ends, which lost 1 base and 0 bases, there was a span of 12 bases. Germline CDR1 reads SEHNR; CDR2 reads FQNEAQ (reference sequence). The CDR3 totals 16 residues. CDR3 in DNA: TGTGCCAGCAGCTTAGTTACAGGAGGAATGAACACTGAAGCTTTCTTT. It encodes CASSLVTGGMNTEAFF.

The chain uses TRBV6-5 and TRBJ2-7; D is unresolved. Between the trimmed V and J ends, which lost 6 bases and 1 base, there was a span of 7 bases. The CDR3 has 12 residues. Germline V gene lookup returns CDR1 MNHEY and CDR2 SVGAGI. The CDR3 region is CASSGGSYEQYF. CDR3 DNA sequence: TGTGCCAGCAGCGGCGGTTCCTACGAGCAGTACTTC.

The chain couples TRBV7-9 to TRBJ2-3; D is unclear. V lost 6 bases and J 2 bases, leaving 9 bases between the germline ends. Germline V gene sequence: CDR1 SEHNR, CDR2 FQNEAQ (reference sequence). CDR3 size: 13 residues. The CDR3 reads CASSPPLTDTQYF. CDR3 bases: TGTGCCAGCAGTCCCCCGCTCACAGATACGCAGTATTTT.

The CDR3 DNA follows: TGTGCCAGCAGCTCCCAGGGGGGCGCGTACAATGAGCAGTTCTTC. It translates to CASSSQGGAYNEQFF. The chain couples TRBV7-3 to TRBJ2-1; a possible D gene is TRBD1 (7 bases). Trimming stripped 4 bases from V and 4 bases from J, with 14 bases between. The CDR3 extends over 15 amino acids. CDR1 is SGHTA and CDR2 is FQGTGA in the germline V gene.

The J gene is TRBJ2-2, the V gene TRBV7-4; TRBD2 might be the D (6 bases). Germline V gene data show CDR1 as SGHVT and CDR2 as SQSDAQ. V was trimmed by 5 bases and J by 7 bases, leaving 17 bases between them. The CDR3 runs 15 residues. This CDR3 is CASSACRTKDGELFF. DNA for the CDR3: TGTGCCAGCAGCGCGTGCCGGACTAAAGACGGGGAGCTGTTTTTT.

CDR3 nucleotides: TGTGCCAGCAGTGAAGCGACGGGGCCCGAGTGGGCTTTCTTT. Amino acid sequence: CASSEATGPEWAFF. V is TRBV2 and J is TRBJ1-1, with D perhaps TRBD1 (5 bases). V gave up 0 bases and J gave up 11 bases, with 16 bases separating them. The CDR3 has 14 residues. Germline V CDR1 and CDR2: SNHLY, FYNNEI.

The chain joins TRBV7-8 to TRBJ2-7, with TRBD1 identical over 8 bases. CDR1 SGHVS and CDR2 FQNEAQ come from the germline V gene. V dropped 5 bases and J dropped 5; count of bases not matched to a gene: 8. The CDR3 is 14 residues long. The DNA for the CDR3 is TGTGCCAGCAGCCTCGACAGGGGTCCCGACGAGCAGTACTTC. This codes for CASSLDRGPDEQYF.

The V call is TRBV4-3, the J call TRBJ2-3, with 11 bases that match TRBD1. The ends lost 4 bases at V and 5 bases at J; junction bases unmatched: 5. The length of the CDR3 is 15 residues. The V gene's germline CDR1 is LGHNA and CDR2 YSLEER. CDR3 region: CASSPGQGAGDTQYF. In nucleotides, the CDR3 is TGCGCCAGCAGCCCCGGACAGGGGGCAGGAGATACGCAGTATTTT.

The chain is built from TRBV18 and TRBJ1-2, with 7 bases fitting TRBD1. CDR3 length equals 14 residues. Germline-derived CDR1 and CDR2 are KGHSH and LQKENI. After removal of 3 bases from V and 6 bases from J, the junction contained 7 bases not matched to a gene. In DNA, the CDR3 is TGTGCCAGCTCACCGGGAAGGGGGCATGATGGCTACACCTTC. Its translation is CASSPGRGHDGYTF.

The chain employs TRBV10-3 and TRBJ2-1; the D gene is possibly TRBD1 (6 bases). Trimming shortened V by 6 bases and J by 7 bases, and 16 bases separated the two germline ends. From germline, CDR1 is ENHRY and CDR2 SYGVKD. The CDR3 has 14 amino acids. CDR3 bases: TGTGCCATCAGCAGCTCGTCGGGGACAAATGAGCAGTTCTTC. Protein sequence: CAISSSSGTNEQFF.

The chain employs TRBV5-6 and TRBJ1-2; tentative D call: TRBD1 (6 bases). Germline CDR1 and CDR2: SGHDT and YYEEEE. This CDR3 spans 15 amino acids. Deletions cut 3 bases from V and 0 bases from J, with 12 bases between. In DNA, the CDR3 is TGTGCCAGCAGCTCGTACAGGGAGCCTAACTATGGCTACACCTTC. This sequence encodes CASSSYREPNYGYTF.

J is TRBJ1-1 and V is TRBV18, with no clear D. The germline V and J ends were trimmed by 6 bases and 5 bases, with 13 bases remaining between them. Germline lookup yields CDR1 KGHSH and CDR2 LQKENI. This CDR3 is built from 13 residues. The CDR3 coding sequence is TGTGCCAGCTCGCGGCCAGGTCGGACTGAAGCTTTCTTT. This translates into CASSRPGRTEAFF.